This T cell receptor (beta chain) came from a study of beta chain features in type 1 diabetes. The trim removed 7 bases at V and 7 bases at J, leaving 12 bases unmatched. The CDR3 runs to 15 residues. CDR1 and CDR2 (germline): MNHEY, SVGAGI. About 116 mL of blood, on average, came from one heparinised draw per donor. TCRB transcripts that were expressed got sequenced, as all of the isolated RNA had been reverse transcribed. Read counts averaged around 3.9 million for samples of naive, central memory and regulatory T cells. Assay: immunoSEQ multiplex PCR; the TCRdb copy retains only in-frame clones and omits some. The repertoire has 240,000 or so clones, about 26% of them found once; the top ten carry 3.5% to 4%.

Source material: central memory CD4+ T cells from blood. This receptor was identified in a man aged 25 to 40 in good health. The chain joins TRBV6-5 to TRBJ2-1; TRBD2 agrees at 8 bases. The CDR3 region is CASTPPGLDGNEQFF. The CDR3 DNA reads as TGTGCCAGCACTCCACCGGGACTAGATGGTAATGAGCAGTTCTTC.